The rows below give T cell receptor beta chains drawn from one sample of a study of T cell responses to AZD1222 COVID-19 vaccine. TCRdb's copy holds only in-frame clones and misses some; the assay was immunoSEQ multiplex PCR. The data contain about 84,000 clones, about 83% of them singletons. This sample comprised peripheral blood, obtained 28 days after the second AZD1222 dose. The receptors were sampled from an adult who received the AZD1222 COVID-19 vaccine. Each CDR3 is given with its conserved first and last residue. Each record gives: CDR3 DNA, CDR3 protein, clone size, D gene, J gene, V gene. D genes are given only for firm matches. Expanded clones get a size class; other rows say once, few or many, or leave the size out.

TGTGCCAGCTCACCCCCAGGTACCTATGGCTACACCTTC | CASSPPGTYGYTF | NA | NA | TRBJ1-2 | TRBV18
TGTGCCTGGAGACGCGACTACAGGGCCGAGCAGTACTTC | CAWRRDYRAEQYF | NA | NA | TRBJ2-7 | TRBV30
TGTGCCAGCAGCTTAGACTCGACGGCGGCTTTAAGCGGCGAGCAGTACTTC | CASSLDSTAALSGEQYF | NA | NA | TRBJ2-7 | TRBV7-6
TGTGCCAGCAGTGAATGGTACGAGCAGTACTTC | CASSEWYEQYF | once | NA | TRBJ2-7 | TRBV6-1
TGTGCCAGTAGTATAGATCCGGGACACCAGTCTTACGAGCAGTACTTC | CASSIDPGHQSYEQYF | NA | NA | TRBJ2-7 | TRBV19
TGTGCCAGCATCCCCTGGGGGCGGTCTAATTCACCCCTCCACTTT | CASIPWGRSNSPLHF | NA | NA | TRBJ1-6 | TRBV2
TGTGCCAGCAGTGAAGTCGGGACAGGGCCCTACGAGCAGTACTTC | CASSEVGTGPYEQYF | NA | TRBD1 | TRBJ2-7 | TRBV6-1
TGTGCCAGCAGCGTAGCAGCGATGAACACCGGGGAGCTGTTTTTT | CASSVAAMNTGELFF | NA | NA | TRBJ2-2 | TRBV9
TGTGCCAGCAGCCCCAGACAAGGGGCTGGCTATGGCTACACCTTC | CASSPRQGAGYGYTF | NA | NA | TRBJ1-2 | TRBV6-2/TRBV6-3
TGTGCCAGCAGCTTGGGGGGGATTAACACTGAAGCTTTCTTT | CASSLGGINTEAFF | NA | NA | TRBJ1-1 | TRBV7-9
TGTGCCAGCAGCATTGATTCCAGCTCCTACAATGAGCAGTTCTTC | CASSIDSSSYNEQFF | once | NA | TRBJ2-1 | TRBV7-3
TGTGCCAGCTCACCCGGGACAGGGGATAAGAGCAATCAGCCCCAGCATTTT | CASSPGTGDKSNQPQHF | NA | TRBD1 | TRBJ1-5 | TRBV18
TGCAGCGTTGAACCCGGGGCCACTGAAGCTTTCTTT | CSVEPGATEAFF | once | NA | TRBJ1-1 | TRBV29-1
TGTGCCAGCAGCGCCTCCGGGTCTACCCTCTATGGCTACACCTTC | CASSASGSTLYGYTF | NA | NA | TRBJ1-2 | TRBV9
TGTGCCACCAGTGATTCCCGGAAGACCCAGTACTTC | CATSDSRKTQYF | NA | NA | TRBJ2-5 | TRBV24-1
TGTGCCAGCAGTTCATCGGTGCACTCCTACAATGAGCAGTTCTTC | CASSSSVHSYNEQFF | NA | NA | TRBJ2-1 | TRBV6-5
TGTGCCAGCAGCTTCGAATATGAAAAACTGTTTTTT | CASSFEYEKLFF | NA | NA | TRBJ1-4 | TRBV5-8
TGTGCCAGCAGCCCTATACTGGGGGGCGGGGAGCTGTTTTTT | CASSPILGGGELFF | NA | NA | TRBJ2-2 | TRBV7-2
TGCGCCAGCAGCCAAGATACCTCTCTGGCCCAGCATTTT | CASSQDTSLAQHF | NA | NA | TRBJ1-5 | TRBV4-1
TGTGCCAGCGGGACGTGGGGCTACGAGCAGTACTTC | CASGTWGYEQYF | few | NA | TRBJ2-7 | TRBV6-5
TGTGCCAGCACCTCCGACGGGGTCTATGGCTACACCTTC | CASTSDGVYGYTF | NA | NA | TRBJ1-2 | TRBV5-4
TGTGCTAGCAGCTTCCACGGAGCTACCGGGGAGCTGTTTTTT | CASSFHGATGELFF | NA | NA | TRBJ2-2 | TRBV7-7
TGCGCCAGCAGCCAAGATAAGGGTCTGGGGGCTTTCTTT | CASSQDKGLGAFF | NA | NA | TRBJ1-1 | TRBV4-3
TGTGCCAGCAGCCGATCAGGGACAGCCTACGAGCAGTACTTC | CASSRSGTAYEQYF | NA | TRBD1 | TRBJ2-7 | TRBV7-9
TGCGCCAGCAGCCAAGATATTAATTCCCCTGAAGCTTTCTTT | CASSQDINSPEAFF | NA | NA | TRBJ1-1 | TRBV4-3
TGCGCCAGCAGCGTGGACAGGGGGCGCACTGAAGCTTTCTTT | CASSVDRGRTEAFF | NA | TRBD1 | TRBJ1-1 | TRBV5-1
TGTGCCAGCAGCCCACCCCCAGCAGATACGCAGTATTTT | CASSPPPADTQYF | NA | NA | TRBJ2-3 | TRBV2
TGTGCCAGCAGCATACAGGGGGCGGCTAATTCACCCCTCCACTTT | CASSIQGAANSPLHF | NA | TRBD1 | TRBJ1-6 | TRBV7-3
TGCGCCAGCAGCCAAGAAAGTGGGACAGATTTTCGCGATACGCAGTATTTT | CASSQESGTDFRDTQYF | NA | TRBD1 | TRBJ2-3 | TRBV4-1
TGTGCCAGTACCACCGCCACTTATAGCAATCAGCCCCAGCATTTT | CASTTATYSNQPQHF | NA | NA | TRBJ1-5 | TRBV19
TGCGCCAGCAGCACCGGTTTCAGCGGGGGGGAAGAGACCCAGTACTTC | CASSTGFSGGEETQYF | NA | TRBD2 | TRBJ2-5 | TRBV5-1
TGTGCCAGCAGTTACTCCGGGGTCTCCACCTACGAGCAGTACTTC | CASSYSGVSTYEQYF | NA | NA | TRBJ2-7 | TRBV6-5
TGTGCCAGCGGGGCTACCTATAATTCACCCCTCCACTTT | CASGATYNSPLHF | NA | NA | TRBJ1-6 | TRBV6-5
TGCGCCAGCAGCCAAGAGTGGGTGACAGGATCACCCCTCCACTTT | CASSQEWVTGSPLHF | NA | NA | TRBJ1-6 | TRBV4-3
TGCAGTGCTAGTCCTATGGAGCGGGGTCATACGCAGTATTTT | CSASPMERGHTQYF | NA | TRBD2 | TRBJ2-3 | TRBV20-1
TGTGCCAGTAGTTCGTTGACAGGGTCTAACTATGGCTACACCTTC | CASSSLTGSNYGYTF | NA | TRBD1 | TRBJ1-2 | TRBV19
TGTGCCACCAGTGAGAATGGACGTCCCATGGGAGAGCAGTACTTC | CATSENGRPMGEQYF | few | NA | TRBJ2-7 | TRBV24-1
TGTGCCAGCCGACCCGAAGGTCGATACCATGAAAAACTGTTTTTT | CASRPEGRYHEKLFF | NA | NA | TRBJ1-4 | TRBV6-5
TGTGCCAGCTCGCCCCAGGACAGGGGTCGGGAGCAGTACTTC | CASSPQDRGREQYF | NA | TRBD1 | TRBJ2-7 | TRBV18
TGTGCCAGCTCAACCGGGACAGGGTCTCGGGATAATTCACCCCTCCACTTT | CASSTGTGSRDNSPLHF | NA | TRBD1 | TRBJ1-6 | TRBV18
TGTGCCAGCAGCCCAGCCCTGACAGAATTCCCGGGTGGCTACACCTTC | CASSPALTEFPGGYTF | NA | NA | TRBJ1-2 | TRBV5-5
TGTGCCAGCAGTTATACAGGACGGAACACTGAAGCTTTCTTT | CASSYTGRNTEAFF | NA | NA | TRBJ1-1 | TRBV27
TGTGCCAGCAGCGCCTCAGGATTCTATGGCTACACCTTC | CASSASGFYGYTF | NA | NA | TRBJ1-2 | TRBV7-3
TGTGCCAGCAGTGATCTGTCGCACCGAAGCACAGATACGCAGTATTTT | CASSDLSHRSTDTQYF | once | NA | TRBJ2-3 | TRBV28
TGTGCCAGTAGTATAGATCATAGCAGGGGATGGGCCGGGGAGCTGTTTTTT | CASSIDHSRGWAGELFF | NA | NA | TRBJ2-2 | TRBV19
TGTGCCAGTAGATGGACAGGAGGGGAGCCCCAGCATTTT | CASRWTGGEPQHF | NA | TRBD1 | TRBJ1-5 | TRBV19
TGTGCCAGCAGCACCAGACGGAGGGAAGCCACCGGGGAGCTGTTTTTT | CASSTRRREATGELFF | NA | NA | TRBJ2-2 | TRBV11-3
TGTGCCAGCAGCCCCACCCCCCAGATCCGTGAAAAACTGTTTTTT | CASSPTPQIREKLFF | NA | NA | TRBJ1-4 | TRBV11-2